The rows below give T cell receptor beta chains drawn from one sample of a study of Graves' ophthalmopathy and Graves' hyperthyroidism. In TCRdb, the multiplex PCR reads were re-called with MiXCR into one record per CDR3 protein. This repertoire shows some 1.1 million distinct CDR3 sequences, 35% to 40% found once; its top ten account for roughly 10%. Sequenced: peripheral blood or thyroid tissue (not recorded which). The receptors shown here come from an adult man with Graves' hyperthyroidism. The conserved cysteine and the conserved F or W are not part of the CDR3 here. Fields, in order: CDR3 protein, J gene, V gene, clone size. Size is omitted from some rows. Given values are once, few, many or a class for expanded clones.

CDR3aa: ASSQKILSETQY
j_gene: TRBJ2-5
v_gene: TRBV4-1
abundance: many

CDR3aa: ASSLWSDRIFAEAF
j_gene: TRBJ1-1
v_gene: TRBV7-8
abundance: NA

CDR3aa: SARQMNTEAF
j_gene: TRBJ1-1
v_gene: TRBV20-1
abundance: few

CDR3aa: ASSQDSGGINYGYT
j_gene: TRBJ1-2
v_gene: TRBV4-3
abundance: NA

CDR3aa: SASSGSGNTIY
j_gene: TRBJ1-3
v_gene: TRBV20-1
abundance: many

CDR3aa: AISEGTGGFYEQY
j_gene: TRBJ2-7
v_gene: TRBV10-3
abundance: NA

CDR3aa: SLAGSLEQY
j_gene: TRBJ2-7
v_gene: TRBV29-1
abundance: NA

CDR3aa: ASSEGSSPLH
j_gene: TRBJ1-6
v_gene: TRBV10-2
abundance: once

CDR3aa: SVYGQGGYMNTEAF
j_gene: TRBJ1-1
v_gene: TRBV29-1
abundance: many

CDR3aa: ASSYEWGNQPQH
j_gene: TRBJ1-5
v_gene: TRBV6-6
abundance: few

CDR3aa: ASSLRGGQWATGELF
j_gene: TRBJ2-2
v_gene: TRBV7-3
abundance: NA

CDR3aa: SSGGETYYEQY
j_gene: TRBJ2-7
v_gene: TRBV20-1
abundance: many

CDR3aa: ASSEFGQAVRLNQPQY
j_gene: TRBJ2-5
v_gene: TRBV2
abundance: NA

CDR3aa: ASRDSMNTEAF
j_gene: TRBJ1-1
v_gene: TRBV6-6
abundance: many

CDR3aa: SASVGAGNTIY
j_gene: TRBJ1-3
v_gene: TRBV20-1
abundance: few

CDR3aa: AWNNQETQY
j_gene: TRBJ2-5
v_gene: TRBV30
abundance: NA

CDR3aa: SVAVGGTSALDGELF
j_gene: TRBJ2-2
v_gene: TRBV29-1
abundance: NA

CDR3aa: ASSYKGPDYSNQPQH
j_gene: TRBJ1-5
v_gene: TRBV2
abundance: NA